This T cell receptor beta chain is from a study of metastatic and nonmetastatic thyroid tumors. Study as a whole: Blood and tumor or nodule tissue repertoires from malignant and benign thyroid patients were compared. Findings of the study overall: Reportedly, malignant thyroid tumors had significantly higher TCR beta diversity than benign nodules, in blood and tumor.

There were no patients who had received any treatment before thyroid surgery. Germline V gene lookup returns CDR1 LNHDA and CDR2 SQIVND (reference sequence). CDR3 length equals 15 residues. V was shortened by 6 bases and J by 6 bases, with 18 bases between the two germline ends. In the original workflow: CDR3 was compared across clinicopathological groups, and the resulting differences were used to build a distant-metastasis classifier for papillary thyroid cancer. TCRdb re-called clones via MiXCR from the PCR reads. In this record, the V and J calls reflect TCRdb's handling and not the investigators' own analysis. The sample consists of about 50,000 clones, less than 5% of them appearing once. This clone was seen at least ten times. Antigen: not known.

Specimen: blood. The chain carries TRBV19 and TRBJ1-5, with D tentatively TRBD1 (6 bases). The clonotype comes from a female donor with papillary thyroid cancer or a benign thyroid nodule (not recorded which). Some clones in this sample may be carry-over from other donors' samples. In DNA form, the CDR3 reads TGTGCCAGTAGCCCCGCCCCTACAGGGATTCAGCCCCAGCATTTT. Protein product: CASSPAPTGIQPQHF.